This TCR beta chain appears in the sequencing data of a study of T cells in Graves' hyperthyroidism and ophthalmopathy. Each person with ophthalmopathy scored at least 3 on the Clinical Activity Score, reached NOSPECS grade 4 or higher, and had been ill under 3 months. TCR beta CDR3 regions were amplified from RNA transcripts. HTBI primers were the set used in a first-round RT-PCR of the TCR CDR3. TCRdb reanalysed the multiplex PCR reads using MiXCR and keeps one entry per CDR3 protein. The sample includes fewer than 650,000 distinct CDR3 sequences, roughly 14% of them seen just once. The CDR3 length is 14 residues. The V gene's germline CDR1 is SGHAT and CDR2 FQDESV (reference sequence). V gave up 5 bases and J gave up 1 base, with 11 bases separating them. This clonotype appeared a single time. The antigen remains unidentified. General study findings and limits: Onset of ophthalmopathy came a median about 6.5 months after the model predicted it.

The receptor was isolated from a middle-aged woman with Graves' ophthalmopathy. The chain has TRBV11-1 and TRBJ1-1; the D is unclear. Input material: blood. CDR3 DNA sequence: TGTGCCAGCAGCGGGTGGCAGCAGAACACTGAAGCTTTCTTT. Protein: CASSGWQQNTEAFF.